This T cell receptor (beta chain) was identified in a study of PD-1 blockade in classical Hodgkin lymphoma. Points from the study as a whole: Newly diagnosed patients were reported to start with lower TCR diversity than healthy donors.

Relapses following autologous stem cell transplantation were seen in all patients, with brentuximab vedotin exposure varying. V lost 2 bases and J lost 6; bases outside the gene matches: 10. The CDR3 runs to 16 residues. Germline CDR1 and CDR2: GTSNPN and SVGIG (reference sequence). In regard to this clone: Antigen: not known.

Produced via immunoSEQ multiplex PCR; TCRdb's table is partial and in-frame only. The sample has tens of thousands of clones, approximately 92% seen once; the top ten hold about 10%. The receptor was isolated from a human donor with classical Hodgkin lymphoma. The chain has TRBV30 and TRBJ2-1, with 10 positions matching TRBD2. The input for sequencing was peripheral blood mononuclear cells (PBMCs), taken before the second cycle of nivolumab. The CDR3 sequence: CAWSPPSGSRSNEQFF. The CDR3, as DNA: TGTGCCTGGAGTCCCCCTAGCGGGAGCAGGAGCAATGAGCAGTTCTTC.